The source of this T cell receptor (beta chain) is a study of identifying expanded T cells in peripheral blood. Profiling relied on immunoSEQ multiplex PCR, and the TCRdb table lists in-frame clones only, not all of them. This table holds about 100,000 clones, approximately 89% found once. This CDR3 is 13 amino acids long. CDR1 and CDR2 (germline): SQVTM, ANQGSEA. Trimming shortened V by 7 bases and J by 3 bases, and 13 bases separated the two germline ends. This receptor was identified in a person aged 18 to 69 in good health. Sequences were obtained from blood. J is TRBJ2-1 and V is TRBV29-1; TRBD2 might be the D (5 bases). The CDR3 sequence: CSAPRGDYNEQFF. CDR3 DNA: TGCAGCGCCCCCCGGGGAGACTACAATGAGCAGTTCTTC.